The 5 T cell receptor beta chains reported below all come from one sample, sequenced in a study of shared clonotypes between healthy human individuals. The assay was immunoSEQ multiplex PCR, and TCRdb's table has in-frame clones only and misses some. The table includes 850,000 to 1,200,000 clones, more than 65% detected once. Sequencing input: memory CD4+ T cells sorted from blood. Subset reported: CD45RA-negative fraction. Receptors originate from a man aged 18-30 years in good health.

The V call is TRBV6-4, the J call TRBJ2-3; D gene unclear. Germline V CDR1 and CDR2: MRHNA, SNTAGT. V lost 8 bases, J lost 1 base, and 19 bases lay in between. The CDR3 has 16 amino acids. The CDR3 DNA follows: TGTGCCAGCCGGAATTTCGAGAGGTCCTGCACAGATACGCAGTATTTT. This sequence encodes CASRNFERSCTDTQYF.

This clone has more than one count but fewer than ten. This chain joins TRBV5-6 and TRBJ2-1; TRBD2 agrees at 9 bases. J lost 4 bases, V lost 0 bases, and 8 bases had no gene match. The CDR3 is 17 amino acids. Germline lookup yields CDR1 SGHDT and CDR2 YYEEEE. The CDR3 nucleotides read TGTGCCAGCAGCTTGGAGGGTAGCGGGGGACATTACAATGAGCAGTTCTTC. Translating it yields CASSLEGSGGHYNEQFF.

The chain links TRBV15 to TRBJ1-5, with 8 positions matching TRBD1. CDR1 and CDR2 (germline): LNHNV, YYDKDF (reference sequence). The CDR3 contains 16 residues. Trimming removed 0 bases from V and 4 bases from J; junction bases left unmatched: 5. The CDR3 nucleotides read TGTGCCACCAGCAGAGATCAGGGGGCTCAGAATCAGCCCCAGCATTTT. It specifies CATSRDQGAQNQPQHF.

The rearrangement uses TRBV5-4 and TRBJ1-6; 7 bases align to TRBD1. CDR3 length equals 15 residues. Per germline, CDR1 SGHNT and CDR2 YYREEE (reference sequence). V shed 3 bases, J shed 10 bases, and the junction held 10 bases outside the gene matches. The CDR3: CASSSVTGLGSPLHF. CDR3 DNA: TGTGCCAGCAGCTCTGTGACAGGGCTAGGCTCACCCCTCCACTTT.

The CDR3: CASSLSGGSGYNEQFF. CDR3 in DNA: TGTGCCAGCAGCCTTTCCGGGGGCTCGGGGTACAATGAGCAGTTCTTC. V gene TRBV5-6 combines with J gene TRBJ2-1, with D tentatively TRBD1 or TRBD2 (6 bases each). Germline V gene data show CDR1 as SGHDT and CDR2 as YYEEEE. Trimming stripped 4 bases from V and 4 bases from J, with 18 bases between. The CDR3 extends over 16 amino acids.